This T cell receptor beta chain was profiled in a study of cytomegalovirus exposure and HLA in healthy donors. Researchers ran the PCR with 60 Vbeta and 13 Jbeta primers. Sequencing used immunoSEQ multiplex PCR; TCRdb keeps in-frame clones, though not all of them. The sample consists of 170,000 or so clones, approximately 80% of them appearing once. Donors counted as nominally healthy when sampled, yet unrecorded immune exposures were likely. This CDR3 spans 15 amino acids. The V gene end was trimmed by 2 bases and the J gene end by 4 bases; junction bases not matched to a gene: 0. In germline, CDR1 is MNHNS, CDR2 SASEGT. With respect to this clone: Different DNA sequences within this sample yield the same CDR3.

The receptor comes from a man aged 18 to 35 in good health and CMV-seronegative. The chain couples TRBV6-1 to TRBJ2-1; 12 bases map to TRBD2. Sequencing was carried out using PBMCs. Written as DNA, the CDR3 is TGTGCCAGCAGTGAACTAGCGGGAGGGTACAATGAGCAGTTCTTC. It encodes CASSELAGGYNEQFF.